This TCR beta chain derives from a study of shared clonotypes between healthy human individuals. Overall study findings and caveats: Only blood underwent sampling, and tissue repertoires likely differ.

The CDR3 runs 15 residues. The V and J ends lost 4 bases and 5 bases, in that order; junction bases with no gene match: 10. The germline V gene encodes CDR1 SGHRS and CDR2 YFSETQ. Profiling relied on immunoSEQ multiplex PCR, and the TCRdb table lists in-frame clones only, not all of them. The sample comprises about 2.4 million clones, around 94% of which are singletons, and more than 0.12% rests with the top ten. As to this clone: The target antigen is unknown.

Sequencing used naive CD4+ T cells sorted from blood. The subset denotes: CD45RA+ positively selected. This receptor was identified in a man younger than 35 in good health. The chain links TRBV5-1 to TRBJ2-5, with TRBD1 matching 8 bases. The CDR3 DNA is TGCGCCAGCAGCACCGGGACAGGTCCCGGTGAGACCCAGTACTTC. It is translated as CASSTGTGPGETQYF.